The entry that follows covers one TCR beta chain sequence. Its cognate antigen is unknown. In each case, RNA was isolated and then reverse transcribed into cDNA as the sequencing template. Sequenced by immunoSEQ multiplex PCR; TCRdb stores in-frame clones only, minus some. Of approximately 180,000 clones in the sample, roughly 50% were seen once. Treatment indicated: oral pan-JAK inhibitor, 5-10 mg twice daily. It was from alopecia areata patients that lesional scalp punch biopsies and peripheral blood were collected. The data derive from a study of CD8+ T cells in alopecia areata. General observations from the study: Lesional scalp, especially alopecia totalis/universalis, showed higher clonality than normal scalp.

V lost 4 bases to trimming and J lost 0 bases, with 9 bases between them. CDR1 GTSNPN and CDR2 SVGIG come from the germline V gene (reference sequence). The CDR3 totals 13 residues. The sequenced sample was CD8+ T cells sorted from blood, obtained at week 24, from a patient treated with tofacitinib. The TCR comes from a human donor with alopecia areata. This chain joins TRBV30 and TRBJ1-1, with D perhaps matching TRBD1 (5 bases). The CDR3 region is CAWTGNMNTEAFF. The CDR3, as DNA: TGTGCCTGGACAGGGAACATGAACACTGAAGCTTTCTTT.